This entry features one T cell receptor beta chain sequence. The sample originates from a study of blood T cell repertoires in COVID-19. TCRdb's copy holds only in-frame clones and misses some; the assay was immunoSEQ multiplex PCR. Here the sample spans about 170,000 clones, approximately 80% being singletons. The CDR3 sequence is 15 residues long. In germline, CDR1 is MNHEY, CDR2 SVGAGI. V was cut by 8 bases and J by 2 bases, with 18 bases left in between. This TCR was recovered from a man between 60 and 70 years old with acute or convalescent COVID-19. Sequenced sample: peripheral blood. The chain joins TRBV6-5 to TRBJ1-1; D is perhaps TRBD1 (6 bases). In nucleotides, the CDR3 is TGTGCCAGCTCCAAAGGGAGGGGGGCCAACACTGAAGCTTTCTTT. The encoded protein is CASSKGRGANTEAFF.